Below, one T cell receptor (beta chain) is given with its context. TCRdb keeps only in-frame clones here, not all; method: immunoSEQ multiplex PCR. The table has approximately 530,000 clones, about 96% seen once. The sample originates from a study of shared clonotypes between healthy human individuals. CDR1 is MNHNS, CDR2 SASEGT, per germline. The V end was cut by 6 bases, the J end by 2 bases, with 13 bases between. This CDR3 has 14 amino acids. The sequence derives from a woman aged 25 to 39 in good health. V usage is TRBV6-1 and J usage is TRBJ1-2; TRBD1 might be the D (5 bases). The sample was naive CD4+ T cells sorted from blood. As to subset: CD45RA+ positively selected. The CDR3 DNA sequence: TGTGCCAGCAGGGGACTGCGGCGGAACTATGGCTACACCTTC. It translates to CASRGLRRNYGYTF.